A selection of T cell receptor beta chains follows, all from one sample in a study of metastatic and nonmetastatic thyroid tumors. TCRdb re-called the PCR reads via MiXCR. This table holds approximately 21,000 clones, about a quarter found once. The sequenced material came from blood. The origin of the receptors is a female donor with papillary thyroid cancer or a benign thyroid nodule (not recorded which). Some clones in this sample may be carry-over from other donors' samples. The CDR3 runs from the conserved cysteine through the conserved F or W. Fields, in order: V gene, J gene, clone size, D gene, CDR3 DNA, CDR3 protein. The D gene is left open where the match is weak. A clone size is listed for some rows: how often the clone was seen (once, few, many), or a class if it is expanded.

TRBV4-1	TRBJ1-1	many	NA	TGCGCCAGCAGCCAAGTGTCCCTGAACACTGAAGCTTTCTTT	CASSQVSLNTEAFF
TRBV30	TRBJ2-1	many	NA	TGTGCCTGGAGTCGTGGGGACTCGACCAATGAGCAGTTCTTC	CAWSRGDSTNEQFF
TRBV18	TRBJ2-3	many	NA	TGTGCCAGCTCACCACTTGGGACCCATACGCAGTATTTT	CASSPLGTHTQYF
TRBV7-2	TRBJ2-7	medium-sized	NA	TGTGCCAGCAGCCAATCAGGGACTCCTACCTCCTACGAGCAGTACTTC	CASSQSGTPTSYEQYF
TRBV18	TRBJ2-5	many	TRBD2	TGTGCCAGCTCACCAAAAGCGAGCGGGGGGGCCCAAGAGACCCAGTACTTC	CASSPKASGGAQETQYF
TRBV6-1	TRBJ1-1	few	NA	TGTGCCAGCAGTATGGACAGGAACACTGAAGCTTTCTTT	CASSMDRNTEAFF
TRBV10-3	TRBJ1-5	many	NA	TGTGCCATCAGTGAGGGAGGACCCCAGCATTTT	CAISEGGPQHF
TRBV15	TRBJ1-2	NA	TRBD1	TGTGCCACCAGCAGGGGGGAGGCAGGGGGCAACTATGGCTACACCTTC	CATSRGEAGGNYGYTF
TRBV18	TRBJ1-5	many	TRBD1	TGTGCCAGCTCACCATCAGGGGGCGCGGGCAATCAGCCCCAGCATTTT	CASSPSGGAGNQPQHF
TRBV28	TRBJ1-5	many	TRBD1	TGTGCCAGCAGTTCCTCGGGACAGGGGATTTATCAGCCCCAGCATTTT	CASSSSGQGIYQPQHF
TRBV30	TRBJ1-1	NA	NA	TGTGCCTGGAGTGTATTCCGGGGACGGGGAACTGAAGCTTTCTTT	CAWSVFRGRGTEAFF
TRBV20-1	TRBJ2-1	many	TRBD2	TGCAGTGCTTGGACTAGCGGGAGTAGGATATACAATGAGCAGTTCTTC	CSAWTSGSRIYNEQFF
TRBV6-1	TRBJ2-6	NA	NA	TGTGCCAGCACCAGTTCTGACAGCTCTGGGGCCAACGTCCTGACTTTC	CASTSSDSSGANVLTF
TRBV20-1	TRBJ2-7	NA	NA	TGCAGTGCTAGAGATGGAACAACTCACTACGAGCAGTACTTC	CSARDGTTHYEQYF
TRBV2	TRBJ2-3	many	TRBD1	TGTGCCACCGGACAGGGGGGAAGCACAGATACGCAGTATTTT	CATGQGGSTDTQYF
TRBV4-3	TRBJ2-7	NA	TRBD2	TGCGCCAGCAGCCCCTATAGCGGGAGTGGCTACGAGCAGTACTTC	CASSPYSGSGYEQYF
TRBV6-1	TRBJ1-1	few	NA	TGTGCCAGCAGCCAGAGGGTTACTGAAGCTTTCTTT	CASSQRVTEAFF
TRBV10-2	TRBJ1-4	few	NA	TGCGCCAGCAGTGAAGGTCAGCCTGAAAAACTGTTTTTT	CASSEGQPEKLFF
TRBV6-2/TRBV6-3	TRBJ1-1	NA	NA	TGTGCCAGCAGGATCCCGGTGGGCAGGGCTTTCTTT	CASRIPVGRAFF
TRBV6-4	TRBJ2-3	many	NA	TGTGCCAGCAGCGATAGACCCACAGATACGCAGTATTTT	CASSDRPTDTQYF
TRBV18	TRBJ2-7	NA	NA	TGTGCCAGCTCACCGAACACGAGGAGGGCCGAGCAGTACTTC	CASSPNTRRAEQYF
TRBV6-5	TRBJ2-1	many	TRBD2	TGTGCCAGCAGTTACTCGCGTGCTAGCGGTTTCACGGGGGGCAATGAGCAGTTCTTC	CASSYSRASGFTGGNEQFF
TRBV28	TRBJ1-2	many	NA	TGTGCCAGCAGCACGAGCGCCATCTCCTATGGCTACACCTTC	CASSTSAISYGYTF
TRBV11-2	TRBJ2-3	NA	TRBD2	TGTGCCAGCAGTCATGAGGTGAGCGGGAGGGCACTAACAGATACGCAGTATTTT	CASSHEVSGRALTDTQYF
TRBV6-2/TRBV6-3	TRBJ2-7	few	TRBD1	TGTGCCAGCAGTTCCATAAGAGACAGGGACGAGCAGTACTTC	CASSSIRDRDEQYF
TRBV19	TRBJ1-4	few	TRBD1	TGTGCCAGTAGTATTAAGGGGGCAGACGATGAAAAACTGTTTTTT	CASSIKGADDEKLFF
TRBV7-3	TRBJ2-3	once	TRBD2	TGTGCCAGCAGCTTGACTAGCGGAGAGACAGATACGCAGTATTTT	CASSLTSGETDTQYF
TRBV20-1	TRBJ2-7	NA	TRBD2	TGCAGTGCTAGAGGGACTAGCGGGAGATATGCCTACGAGCAGTACTTC	CSARGTSGRYAYEQYF
TRBV6-2/TRBV6-3	TRBJ1-1	few	NA	TGTGCCAGCAGTTCACTCCGGGACATGGTCAACACTGAAGCTTTCTTT	CASSSLRDMVNTEAFF
TRBV5-1	TRBJ2-1	many	TRBD1	TGCGCCAGCAGCTTGGATGGGACAGATTATTATCTGTACAATGAGCAGTTCTTC	CASSLDGTDYYLYNEQFF
TRBV7-2	TRBJ2-7	NA	NA	TGTGCCAGCAGATTACAGGGTTACTACGAGCAGTACTTC	CASRLQGYYEQYF
TRBV4-2	TRBJ1-4	many	TRBD1	TGTGCCAGCAGCCTCACCTCGGGACAGGGTACAACTAATGAAAAACTGTTTTTT	CASSLTSGQGTTNEKLFF